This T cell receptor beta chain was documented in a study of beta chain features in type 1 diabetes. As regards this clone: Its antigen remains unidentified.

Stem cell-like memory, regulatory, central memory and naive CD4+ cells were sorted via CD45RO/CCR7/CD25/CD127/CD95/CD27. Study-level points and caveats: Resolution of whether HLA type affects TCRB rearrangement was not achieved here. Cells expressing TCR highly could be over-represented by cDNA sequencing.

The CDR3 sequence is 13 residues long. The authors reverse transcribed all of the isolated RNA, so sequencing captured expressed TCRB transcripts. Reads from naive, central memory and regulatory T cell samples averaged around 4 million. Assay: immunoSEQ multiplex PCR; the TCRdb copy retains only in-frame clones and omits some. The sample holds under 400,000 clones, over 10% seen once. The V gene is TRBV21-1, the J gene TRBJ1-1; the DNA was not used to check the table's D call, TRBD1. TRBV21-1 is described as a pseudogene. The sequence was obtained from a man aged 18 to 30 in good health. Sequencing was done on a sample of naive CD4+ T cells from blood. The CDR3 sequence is CAELGRSNTEAFF. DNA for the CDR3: TGTGCAGAACTGGGCAGGTCGAACACTGAAGCTTTCTTT.